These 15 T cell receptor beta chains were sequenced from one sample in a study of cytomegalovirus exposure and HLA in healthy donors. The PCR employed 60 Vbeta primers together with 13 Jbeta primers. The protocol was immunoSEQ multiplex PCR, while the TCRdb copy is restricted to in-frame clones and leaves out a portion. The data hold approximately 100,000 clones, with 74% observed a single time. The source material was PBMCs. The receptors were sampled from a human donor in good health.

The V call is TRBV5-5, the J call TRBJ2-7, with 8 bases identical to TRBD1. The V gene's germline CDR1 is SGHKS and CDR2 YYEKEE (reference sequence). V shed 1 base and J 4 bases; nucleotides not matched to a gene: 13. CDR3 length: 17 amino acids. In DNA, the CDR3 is TGTGCCAGCAGCTTGCCCTCCGTTGGGACAGGCACTTACGAGCAGTACTTC. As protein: CASSLPSVGTGTYEQYF.

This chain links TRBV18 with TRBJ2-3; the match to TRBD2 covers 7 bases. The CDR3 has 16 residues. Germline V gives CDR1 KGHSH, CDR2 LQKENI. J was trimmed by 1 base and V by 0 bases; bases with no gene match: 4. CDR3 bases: TGTGCCAGCTCACCACCGGGAGGGCGGGGCACAGATACGCAGTATTTT. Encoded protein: CASSPPGGRGTDTQYF.

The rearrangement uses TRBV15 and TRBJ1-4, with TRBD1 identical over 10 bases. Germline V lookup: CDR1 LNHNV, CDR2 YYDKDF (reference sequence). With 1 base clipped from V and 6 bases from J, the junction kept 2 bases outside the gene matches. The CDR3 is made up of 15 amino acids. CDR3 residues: CATSRAGTGDEKLFF. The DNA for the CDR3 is TGTGCCACCAGCAGAGCCGGGACAGGGGATGAAAAACTGTTTTTT.

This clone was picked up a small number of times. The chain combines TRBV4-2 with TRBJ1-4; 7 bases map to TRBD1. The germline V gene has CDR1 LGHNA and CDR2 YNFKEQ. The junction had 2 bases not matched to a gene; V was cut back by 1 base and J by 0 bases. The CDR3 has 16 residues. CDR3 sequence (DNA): TGTGCCAGCAGCCAAGCCAGGGGGGCAACTAATGAAAAACTGTTTTTT. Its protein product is CASSQARGATNEKLFF.

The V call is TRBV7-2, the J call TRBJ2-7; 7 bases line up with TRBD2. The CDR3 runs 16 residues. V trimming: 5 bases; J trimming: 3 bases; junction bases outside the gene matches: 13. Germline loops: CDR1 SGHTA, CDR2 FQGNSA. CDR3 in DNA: TGTGCCAGCAGCCCCCAGAGCGGGAAAAAGCGCTACGAGCAGTACTTC. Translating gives CASSPQSGKKRYEQYF.

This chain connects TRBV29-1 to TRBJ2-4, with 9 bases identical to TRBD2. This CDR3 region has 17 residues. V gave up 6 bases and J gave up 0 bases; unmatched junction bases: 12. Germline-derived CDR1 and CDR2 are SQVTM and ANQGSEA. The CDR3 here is CSVGGAGGGLAKNIQYF. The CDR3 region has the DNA TGCAGCGTCGGTGGGGCGGGGGGGGGTTTAGCCAAAAACATTCAGTACTTC.

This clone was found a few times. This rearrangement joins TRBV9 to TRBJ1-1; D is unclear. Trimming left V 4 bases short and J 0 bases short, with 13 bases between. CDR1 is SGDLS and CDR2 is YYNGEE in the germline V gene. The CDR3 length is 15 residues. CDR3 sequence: CASSLNPEVNTEAFF. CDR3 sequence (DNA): TGTGCCAGCAGCTTAAACCCAGAAGTGAACACTGAAGCTTTCTTT.

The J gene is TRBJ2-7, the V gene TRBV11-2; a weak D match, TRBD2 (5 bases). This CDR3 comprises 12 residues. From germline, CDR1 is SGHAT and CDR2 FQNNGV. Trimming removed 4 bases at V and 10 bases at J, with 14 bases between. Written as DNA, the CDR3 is TGTGCCAGCAGCTCCTCACTAGACGGTCAGTACTTC. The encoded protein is CASSSSLDGQYF.

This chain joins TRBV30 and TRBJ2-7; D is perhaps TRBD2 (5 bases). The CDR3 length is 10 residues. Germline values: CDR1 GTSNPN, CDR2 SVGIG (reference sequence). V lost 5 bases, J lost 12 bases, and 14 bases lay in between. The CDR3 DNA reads TGTGCCTGGGGAGGTCCCCAGTTGTACTTC. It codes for CAWGGPQLYF.

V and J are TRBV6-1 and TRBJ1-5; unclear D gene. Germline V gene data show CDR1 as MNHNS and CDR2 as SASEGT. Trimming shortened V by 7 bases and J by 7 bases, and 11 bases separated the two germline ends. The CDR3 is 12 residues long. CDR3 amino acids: CASTGEYQPQHF. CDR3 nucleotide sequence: TGTGCCAGCACGGGAGAATACCAGCCCCAGCATTTT.

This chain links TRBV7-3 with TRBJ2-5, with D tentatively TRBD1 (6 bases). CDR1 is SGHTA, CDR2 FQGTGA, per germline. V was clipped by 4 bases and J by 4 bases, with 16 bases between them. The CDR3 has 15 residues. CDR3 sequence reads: CASSSRGWGGETQYF. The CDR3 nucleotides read TGTGCCAGCAGCTCCAGGGGATGGGGCGGAGAGACCCAGTACTTC.

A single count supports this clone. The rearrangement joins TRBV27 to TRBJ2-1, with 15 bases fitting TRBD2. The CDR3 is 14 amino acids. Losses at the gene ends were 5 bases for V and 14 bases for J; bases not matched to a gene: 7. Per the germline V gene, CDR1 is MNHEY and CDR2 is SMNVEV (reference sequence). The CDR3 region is CASSLGTSGRNKFF. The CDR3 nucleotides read TGTGCCAGCAGTCTCGGGACTAGCGGGAGGAACAAGTTCTTC.

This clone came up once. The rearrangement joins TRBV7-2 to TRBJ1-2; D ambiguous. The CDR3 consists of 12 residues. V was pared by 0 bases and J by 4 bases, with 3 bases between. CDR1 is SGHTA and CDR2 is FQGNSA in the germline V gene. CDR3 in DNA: TGTGCCAGCAGCTTAGCTCTCTATGGCTACACCTTC. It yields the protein CASSLALYGYTF.

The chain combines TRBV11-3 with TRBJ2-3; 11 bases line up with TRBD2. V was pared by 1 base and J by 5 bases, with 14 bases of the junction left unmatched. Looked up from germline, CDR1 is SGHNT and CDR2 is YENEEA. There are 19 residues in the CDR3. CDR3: CASSLGSTSGSRGGDTQYF. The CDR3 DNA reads TGTGCCAGCAGCTTAGGGAGCACTAGCGGGAGTCGAGGGGGAGATACGCAGTATTTT.

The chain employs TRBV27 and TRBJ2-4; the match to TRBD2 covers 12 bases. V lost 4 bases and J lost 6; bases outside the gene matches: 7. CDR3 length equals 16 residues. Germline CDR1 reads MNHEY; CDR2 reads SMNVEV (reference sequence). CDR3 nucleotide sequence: TGTGCCAGCAGTTCCTCCGGGACTAGCGGGTTAAACATTCAGTACTTC. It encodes CASSSSGTSGLNIQYF.